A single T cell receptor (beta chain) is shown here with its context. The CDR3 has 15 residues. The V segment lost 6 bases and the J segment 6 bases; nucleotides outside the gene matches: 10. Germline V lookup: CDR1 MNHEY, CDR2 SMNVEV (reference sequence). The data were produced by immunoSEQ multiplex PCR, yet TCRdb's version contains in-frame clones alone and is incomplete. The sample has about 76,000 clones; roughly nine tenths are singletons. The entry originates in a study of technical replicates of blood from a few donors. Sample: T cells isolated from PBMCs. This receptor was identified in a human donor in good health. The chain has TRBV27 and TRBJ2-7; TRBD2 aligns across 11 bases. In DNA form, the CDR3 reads TGTGCCAGCAGGAGGCTTGGACTAGCGGGTCCCGAGCAGTACTTC. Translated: CASRRLGLAGPEQYF.